The present TCR beta chain was sequenced within a study of CD8 T cells in ankylosing spondylitis. General observations from the study: One TCR beta motif, made up of about 8 highly homologous variants, appeared characteristic of ankylosing spondylitis blood.

This clonotype has just a few counts. The antigen is undetermined. This CDR3 is built from 14 residues. Per germline, CDR1 SGHRS and CDR2 YFSETQ. The trim removed 2 bases at V and 2 bases at J, leaving 2 bases unmatched. TCRdb itself ran the 5' RACE reads through MiXCR, one entry per CDR3 protein. The table includes about 420,000 distinct CDR3 sequences, 20% to 25% detected once. This clonotype was obtained from a male donor with ankylosing spondylitis. The J gene is TRBJ2-7, the V gene TRBV5-1; TRBD2 matches 9 bases. The sample taken for sequencing was blood, either unsorted or a sorted T cell fraction (not recorded which). Here the CDR3 reads CASSFEREAYEQYF. CDR3 nucleotides: TGCGCCAGCAGCTTTGAGCGGGAGGCCTACGAGCAGTACTTC.